This T cell receptor (beta chain) was observed in a study of OX40 agonist ivuxolimab in advanced cancers. The wider study: The patients got ivuxolimab, which is an agonistic anti-OX40 (CD134) antibody.

Points from the study as a whole: Expanded peripheral T cell antigen specificity was not determined.

Trimming took 0 bases from V and 6 from J; bases not matched to a gene: 5. The CDR3 contains 15 residues. Germline V gene sequence: CDR1 SGDLS, CDR2 YYNGEE. On this clone itself: Its antigen is unknown.

TCRdb's copy holds only in-frame clones and misses some; the assay was immunoSEQ multiplex PCR. The table lists over 80,000 clones, around 87% of them singletons. The receptor's source is an adult with an advanced solid tumor such as melanoma, head and neck, liver or kidney cancer. This specimen was CD4+ or CD8+ T cells sorted from blood, taken in a trial of the OX40 agonist ivuxolimab. The chain has TRBV9 and TRBJ2-1, with TRBD2 matching 8 bases. As DNA, the CDR3 is TGTGCCAGCAGCGTAGGGCCGGGAGGGTTCAATGAGCAGTTCTTC. This codes for CASSVGPGGFNEQFF.